This TCR beta chain stems from a study of T cell repertoires in cytomegalovirus infection. Study as a whole: Both CMV infection and a matching HLA type were indicated by public TCR beta signatures.

Germline loops: CDR1 SNHLY, CDR2 FYNNEI. The CDR3 runs 15 residues. V lost 5 bases to trimming and J lost 0 bases, with 12 bases between them. TCRdb fed the reads into MiXCR, producing one record per CDR3 protein. Seen here are 600,000 to 800,000 distinct CDR3 sequences, approximately 24% observed once, and the top ten hold 7% to 9%. Study-level results: Public TCR beta family frequency separated CMV-and-HLA carriers, including in an independent cohort.

A remark on this clonotype: Its antigen remains unknown.

Material: CD8+ T cells from PBMCs. This chain links TRBV2 with TRBJ2-3, with D perhaps matching TRBD2 (5 bases). This TCR was recovered from a human donor in good health (CMV status not recorded). Some clones in this sample may be carry-over from other donors' samples. CDR3 protein: CASSLETTSTDTQYF. The CDR3 DNA is TGTGCCAGCAGTTTAGAGACTACTAGCACAGATACGCAGTATTTT.